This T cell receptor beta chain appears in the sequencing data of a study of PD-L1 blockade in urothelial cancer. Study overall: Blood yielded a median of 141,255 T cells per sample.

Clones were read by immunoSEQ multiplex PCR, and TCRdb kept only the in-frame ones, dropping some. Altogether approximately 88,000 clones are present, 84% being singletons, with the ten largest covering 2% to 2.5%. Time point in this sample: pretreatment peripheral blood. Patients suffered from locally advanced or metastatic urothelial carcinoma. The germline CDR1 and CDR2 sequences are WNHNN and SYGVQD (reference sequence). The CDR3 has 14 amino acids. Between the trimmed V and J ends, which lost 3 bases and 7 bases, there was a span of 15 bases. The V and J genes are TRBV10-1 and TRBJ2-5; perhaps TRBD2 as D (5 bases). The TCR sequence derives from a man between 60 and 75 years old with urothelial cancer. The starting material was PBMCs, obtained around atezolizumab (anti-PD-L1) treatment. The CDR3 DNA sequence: TGCGCCAGCAGTGAAGGACCCCAGGCGGGGACCCAGTACTTC. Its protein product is CASSEGPQAGTQYF.